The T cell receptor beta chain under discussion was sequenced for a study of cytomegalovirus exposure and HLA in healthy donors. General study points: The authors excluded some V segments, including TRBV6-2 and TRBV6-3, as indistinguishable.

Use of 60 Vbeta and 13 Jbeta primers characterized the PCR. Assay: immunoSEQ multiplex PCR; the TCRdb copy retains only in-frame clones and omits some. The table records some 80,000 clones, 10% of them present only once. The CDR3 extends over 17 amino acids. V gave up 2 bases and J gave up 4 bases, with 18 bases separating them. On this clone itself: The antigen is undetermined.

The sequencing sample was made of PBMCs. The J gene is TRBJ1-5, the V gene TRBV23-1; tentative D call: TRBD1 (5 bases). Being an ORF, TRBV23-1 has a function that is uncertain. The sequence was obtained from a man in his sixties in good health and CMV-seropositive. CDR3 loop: CASSQPFDSIGNQPQHF. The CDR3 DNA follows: TGCGCCAGCAGTCAACCCTTCGACAGTATTGGTAATCAGCCCCAGCATTTT.